A selection of T cell receptor beta chains follows, all from one sample in a study of T cell repertoires in cytomegalovirus infection. Antigens for these TCRs are unknown. TCRdb recomputed calls from the reads with MiXCR, one row per CDR3 protein. Of roughly 500,000 distinct CDR3 sequences in the sample, 30% to 35% were seen once. The sample was cultured PBMCs, taken from culture after CMV antigen stimulation. These receptors came from a human donor in good health (CMV status not recorded). Some clones in this sample may be carry-over from other donors' samples. CDR3s include the opening cysteine and the closing phenylalanine or tryptophan. D genes are given only for firm matches. Not every row has a clone size; where given, it reads once, few, many or a size class.

d_gene: TRBD1
j_gene: TRBJ1-2
abundance: NA
v_gene: TRBV11-2
CDR3aa: CASSKDRVVGYTF
CDR3nt: TGTGCCAGCAGCAAGGACAGGGTGGTAGGCTACACCTTC

d_gene: NA
j_gene: TRBJ2-7
abundance: NA
v_gene: TRBV3-1
CDR3aa: CASRRGLDDEQYF
CDR3nt: TGTGCCAGCAGACGGGGGTTAGACGACGAGCAGTACTTC

d_gene: NA
j_gene: TRBJ2-3
abundance: NA
v_gene: TRBV12-3/TRBV12-4
CDR3aa: CASRGQPPDTDTQYF
CDR3nt: TGTGCCAGCAGGGGACAACCCCCCGATACAGATACGCAGTATTTT

d_gene: NA
j_gene: TRBJ2-3
abundance: NA
v_gene: TRBV14
CDR3aa: CASSLTRTRTDTQYF
CDR3nt: TGTGCCAGCAGCCTTACACGGACGCGCACAGATACGCAGTATTTT

d_gene: NA
j_gene: TRBJ1-6
abundance: NA
v_gene: TRBV7-3
CDR3aa: CASSLQGGPLHF
CDR3nt: TGTGCCAGCAGCCTTCAGGGTGGCCCCCTCCACTTT

d_gene: TRBD1
j_gene: TRBJ2-3
abundance: NA
v_gene: TRBV7-9
CDR3aa: CASSSYGTGPLDTQYF
CDR3nt: TGTGCCAGCAGCTCGTACGGGACAGGGCCCTTGGATACGCAGTATTTT

d_gene: TRBD1
j_gene: TRBJ1-2
abundance: few
v_gene: TRBV20-1
CDR3aa: CSARGTSQGAHRGYTF
CDR3nt: TGCAGTGCTAGAGGAACTTCACAGGGGGCGCACCGTGGCTACACCTTC

d_gene: NA
j_gene: TRBJ2-3
abundance: few
v_gene: TRBV7-6
CDR3aa: CASSLTPATDTQYF
CDR3nt: TGTGCCAGCAGCTTGACCCCAGCCACAGATACGCAGTATTTT

d_gene: TRBD2
j_gene: TRBJ2-5
abundance: NA
v_gene: TRBV25-1
CDR3aa: CASSDLLAGGPRETQYF
CDR3nt: TGTGCCAGCAGTGACCTACTAGCGGGAGGGCCTAGGGAGACCCAGTACTTC

d_gene: TRBD2
j_gene: TRBJ2-2
abundance: NA
v_gene: TRBV6-2/TRBV6-3
CDR3aa: CASSYATSGTNTGELFF
CDR3nt: TGTGCCAGCAGTTACGCGACTAGCGGAACGAACACCGGGGAGCTGTTTTTT

d_gene: NA
j_gene: TRBJ2-1
abundance: NA
v_gene: TRBV7-3
CDR3aa: CASSPSLSSYNEQFF
CDR3nt: TGTGCCAGCAGCCCCTCCCTTTCCTCCTACAATGAGCAGTTCTTC

d_gene: NA
j_gene: TRBJ2-3
abundance: NA
v_gene: TRBV20-1
CDR3aa: CSARDLTASTDTQYF
CDR3nt: TGCAGTGCTAGAGATTTGACAGCTAGCACAGATACGCAGTATTTT

d_gene: NA
j_gene: TRBJ1-5
abundance: many
v_gene: TRBV7-6
CDR3aa: CASSRFAGSNQPQHF
CDR3nt: TGTGCCAGCAGCCGTTTCGCCGGCTCTAATCAGCCCCAGCATTTT

d_gene: NA
j_gene: TRBJ2-1
abundance: few
v_gene: TRBV2
CDR3aa: CASNREAEQFF
CDR3nt: TGTGCCAGCAATAGAGAGGCTGAGCAGTTCTTC

d_gene: NA
j_gene: TRBJ1-1
abundance: NA
v_gene: TRBV20-1
CDR3aa: CSASVLRGTEAFF
CDR3nt: TGCAGTGCTAGTGTTCTCCGAGGTACTGAAGCTTTCTTT

d_gene: NA
j_gene: TRBJ2-1
abundance: NA
v_gene: TRBV19
CDR3aa: CASSSQGYSYNEQFF
CDR3nt: TGTGCCAGTAGTTCCCAGGGGTACTCCTACAATGAGCAGTTCTTC

d_gene: NA
j_gene: TRBJ2-1
abundance: few
v_gene: TRBV19
CDR3aa: CASSVETSTDEQFF
CDR3nt: TGTGCCAGTAGCGTCGAGACTAGTACGGATGAGCAGTTCTTC

d_gene: NA
j_gene: TRBJ2-1
abundance: many
v_gene: TRBV7-2
CDR3aa: CASSYRDASSYNEQFF
CDR3nt: TGTGCCAGCAGCTACCGGGACGCGAGCTCCTACAATGAGCAGTTCTTC

d_gene: NA
j_gene: TRBJ1-1
abundance: NA
v_gene: TRBV11-2
CDR3aa: CASSPRTVYSEAFF
CDR3nt: TGTGCCAGCAGCCCAAGGACAGTTTATTCTGAAGCTTTCTTT

d_gene: NA
j_gene: TRBJ2-1
abundance: NA
v_gene: TRBV6-2/TRBV6-3
CDR3aa: CASHVRLAINEQFF
CDR3nt: TGTGCCAGCCACGTTCGGCTAGCGATAAATGAGCAGTTCTTC

d_gene: TRBD2
j_gene: TRBJ2-5
abundance: many
v_gene: TRBV7-9
CDR3aa: CASSTTNKRGQTQYF
CDR3nt: TGTGCCAGCAGCACCACTAACAAGCGGGGTCAGACCCAGTACTTC

d_gene: NA
j_gene: TRBJ1-3
abundance: NA
v_gene: TRBV7-2
CDR3aa: CASSLKAASSGNTIYF
CDR3nt: TGTGCCAGCAGCTTAAAAGCGGCTTCCTCTGGAAACACCATATATTTT

d_gene: NA
j_gene: TRBJ2-1
abundance: many
v_gene: TRBV7-2
CDR3aa: CASSLRVGEQFF
CDR3nt: TGTGCCAGCAGCTTACGTGTGGGTGAGCAGTTCTTC

d_gene: NA
j_gene: TRBJ2-7
abundance: NA
v_gene: TRBV25-1
CDR3aa: CASSDPPSDEQYF
CDR3nt: TGTGCCAGCAGTGACCCCCCTAGCGACGAGCAGTACTTC

d_gene: NA
j_gene: TRBJ1-1
abundance: NA
v_gene: TRBV6-5
CDR3aa: CASSYVGWGREGTEAFF
CDR3nt: TGTGCCAGCAGTTACGTTGGCTGGGGTAGGGAGGGGACTGAAGCTTTCTTT

d_gene: NA
j_gene: TRBJ2-5
abundance: few
v_gene: TRBV28
CDR3aa: CASSPDPARAQYF
CDR3nt: TGTGCCAGCAGTCCCGACCCCGCGAGGGCCCAGTACTTC

d_gene: NA
j_gene: TRBJ1-1
abundance: few
v_gene: TRBV11-3
CDR3aa: CASSPRDRDLEAFF
CDR3nt: TGTGCCAGCAGCCCACGAGACCGGGACCTAGAAGCTTTCTTT